This is a list of T cell receptor beta chains from one sample in a study of shared clonotypes between healthy human individuals. TCRdb keeps only in-frame clones here, not all; method: immunoSEQ multiplex PCR. The table shows about 450,000 clones, with about 76% occurring only once. Sequencing was performed on PBMCs. The receptors were gathered from a woman between 40 and 55 years old in good health. Some clones in this sample may be carry-over from other donors' samples. Each CDR3 is given with its conserved first and last residue. The D gene is left open where the match is weak. A row's size may be missing; if present it is once, few, many or a size class.

once TRBJ2-5 TRBV7-8 TRBD2 CASSFSGGQETQYF TGTGCCAGCAGCTTCTCGGGGGGCCAAGAGACCCAGTACTTC
once TRBJ1-2 TRBV6-1 NA CASSEEGGYGYTF TGTGCCAGCAGTGAAGAGGGAGGCTATGGCTACACCTTC
NA TRBJ1-5 TRBV9 NA CASSVSNDQPQHF TGTGCCAGCAGCGTTTCTAATGATCAGCCCCAGCATTTT
NA TRBJ2-7 TRBV11-3 TRBD1 CASSQGQGAGEQYF TGTGCCAGCAGCCAGGGACAGGGGGCAGGCGAGCAGTACTTC
many TRBJ1-2 TRBV29-1 NA CSVDGGARANYGYTF TGCAGCGTTGATGGAGGGGCAAGAGCTAACTATGGCTACACCTTC
NA TRBJ1-5 TRBV15 NA CATSRDRGVGQPQHF TGTGCCACCAGCAGAGATAGGGGGGTAGGTCAGCCCCAGCATTTT
once TRBJ2-2 TRBV27 TRBD2 CASSTRLAGTGELFF TGTGCCAGCAGTACCAGACTAGCGGGCACCGGGGAGCTGTTTTTT
NA TRBJ2-7 TRBV11-3 TRBD2 CASSFAGATNEQYF TGTGCCAGCAGCTTCGCGGGAGCTACTAACGAGCAGTACTTC
NA TRBJ2-1 TRBV2 TRBD1 CASSDWGQSYNEQFF TGTGCCAGCAGTGATTGGGGACAGTCCTACAATGAGCAGTTCTTC
many TRBJ1-2 TRBV28 NA CASSQGRWGYTF TGTGCCAGCAGTCAGGGGCGGTGGGGCTACACCTTC
NA TRBJ1-1 TRBV28 TRBD1 CASRGPNRGLVTEAFF TGTGCCAGCAGGGGGCCCAACAGGGGGCTGGTCACTGAAGCTTTCTTT
once TRBJ2-7 TRBV29-1 NA CSVETTQSYEQYF TGCAGCGTTGAAACAACCCAATCCTACGAGCAGTACTTC
NA TRBJ1-1 TRBV15 NA CATSIQLNTEAFF TGTGCCACCAGCATTCAGCTGAACACTGAAGCTTTCTTT
NA TRBJ2-7 TRBV9 NA CASSVRDGSYEQYF TGTGCCAGCAGCGTCCGGGACGGGTCCTACGAGCAGTACTTC
NA TRBJ2-1 TRBV29-1 TRBD2 CSVELAGAWNEQFF TGCAGCGTTGAACTAGCGGGAGCCTGGAATGAGCAGTTCTTC
NA TRBJ1-2 TRBV7-9 NA CASSLAQGIVGYTF TGTGCCAGCAGCTTAGCGCAGGGTATCGTCGGCTACACCTTC
NA TRBJ2-5 TRBV7-9 NA CASSLFGGGETQYF TGTGCCAGCAGCTTATTCGGGGGTGGAGAGACCCAGTACTTC
NA TRBJ1-2 TRBV5-4 NA CASTLGRVWGYTF TGTGCCAGCACCCTTGGCAGGGTGTGGGGCTACACCTTC
few TRBJ1-3 TRBV13 TRBD1 CASSTSPGTGSGNTIYF TGTGCCAGCAGCACTAGCCCCGGGACAGGGTCTGGAAACACCATATATTTT
NA TRBJ1-3 TRBV6-5 TRBD1 CASSRQQGSTIYF TGTGCCAGCAGTAGACAACAGGGGAGCACCATATATTTT
NA TRBJ2-3 TRBV5-1 TRBD1 CASSPRTGVDTQYF TGCGCCAGCAGCCCTAGGACAGGGGTCGATACGCAGTATTTT
few TRBJ1-2 TRBV7-9 NA CASSLVGFGYTF TGTGCCAGCAGCTTGGTAGGGTTTGGCTACACCTTC
few TRBJ2-7 TRBV11-2 TRBD1 CASSPTAGTGREQYF TGTGCCAGCAGCCCAACAGCCGGGACAGGGCGCGAGCAGTACTTC
many TRBJ2-5 TRBV15 NA CATSRALAPQETQYF TGTGCCACCAGCAGAGCTCTAGCGCCCCAAGAGACCCAGTACTTC
NA TRBJ2-1 TRBV5-1 TRBD2 CASSFTPGFTSGPSYNEQFF TGCGCCAGCAGCTTTACCCCGGGTTTTACTAGCGGACCGTCCTACAATGAGCAGTTCTTC
NA TRBJ2-7 TRBV28 NA CASATPRRQHYEQYF TGTGCCAGCGCAACCCCCCGCCGACAACACTACGAGCAGTACTTC
once TRBJ2-3 TRBV2 NA CASTLEVTDTQYF TGTGCCAGCACCCTAGAGGTCACAGATACGCAGTATTTT
NA TRBJ2-7 TRBV5-4 TRBD2 CASSLVASGKQYF TGTGCCAGCAGCTTGGTAGCTAGCGGAAAGCAGTACTTC
NA TRBJ1-1 TRBV4-2 NA CASSQDAAGYTEAFF TGTGCCAGCAGCCAAGATGCCGCGGGGTACACTGAAGCTTTCTTT
few TRBJ1-2 TRBV10-3 TRBD1 CAISSGTGLTTF TGTGCCATCAGTTCCGGGACAGGGCTTACCACCTTC
NA TRBJ1-4 TRBV6-1 NA CASSDLRQASNEKLFF TGTGCCAGCAGTGACCTCAGACAGGCCTCTAATGAAAAACTGTTTTTT
NA TRBJ2-7 TRBV6-6 TRBD1 CASRPGTGIYEQYF TGTGCCAGCAGGCCCGGGACAGGCATCTACGAGCAGTACTTC
NA TRBJ2-7 TRBV4-1 TRBD1 CASSQTGGYEQYF TGCGCCAGCAGCCAGACAGGGGGCTACGAGCAGTACTTC
NA TRBJ2-1 TRBV6-4 NA CASSDEAASSYNEQFF TGTGCCAGCAGTGACGAAGCTGCGAGCTCCTACAATGAGCAGTTCTTC
NA TRBJ2-7 TRBV30 TRBD2 CAWSVKASGSSYEQYF TGTGCCTGGAGTGTCAAGGCTAGCGGGAGCTCCTACGAGCAGTACTTC
few TRBJ2-3 TRBV7-3 TRBD1 CASSLGQGSTDTQYF TGTGCCAGCAGCTTAGGACAGGGAAGCACAGATACGCAGTATTTT
NA TRBJ2-7 TRBV14 NA CASSLAGPPRSYEQYF TGTGCCAGCAGCCTCGCGGGGCCGCCCCGCTCCTACGAGCAGTACTTC
NA TRBJ1-4 TRBV19 TRBD1 CASNSPGTGNEKLFF TGTGCCAGTAATTCCCCCGGGACAGGGAATGAAAAACTGTTTTTT